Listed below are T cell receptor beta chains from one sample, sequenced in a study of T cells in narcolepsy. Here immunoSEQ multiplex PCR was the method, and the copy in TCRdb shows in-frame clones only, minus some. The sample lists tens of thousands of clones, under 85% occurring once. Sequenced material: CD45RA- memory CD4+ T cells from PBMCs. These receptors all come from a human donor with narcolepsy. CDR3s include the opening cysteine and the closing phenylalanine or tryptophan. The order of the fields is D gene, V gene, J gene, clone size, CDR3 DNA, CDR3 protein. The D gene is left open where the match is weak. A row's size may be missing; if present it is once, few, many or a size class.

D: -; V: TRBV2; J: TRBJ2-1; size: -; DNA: TGTGCCAGCAGTGAAATGTGGGGGGGCCAAGGAGAGCAGTTCTTC; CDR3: CASSEMWGGQGEQFF
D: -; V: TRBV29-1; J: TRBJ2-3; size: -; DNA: TGCAGCGTTGGGGGTGGTAGCGGAAACACAGATACGCAGTATTTT; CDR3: CSVGGGSGNTDTQYF
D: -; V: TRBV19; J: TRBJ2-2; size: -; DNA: TGTGCCAGTAGGCCAGGGCGAGAGAACGGGGAGCTGTTTTTT; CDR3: CASRPGRENGELFF
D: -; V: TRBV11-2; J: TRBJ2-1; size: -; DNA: TGTGCCAGCAGCTTCGGGGGTGCGGGAAATGAGCAGTTCTTC; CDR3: CASSFGGAGNEQFF
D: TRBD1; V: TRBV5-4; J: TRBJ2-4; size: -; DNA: TGTGCCAGCAGCCCGGACAGGGTGGGAGCCAAAAACATTCAGTACTTC; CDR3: CASSPDRVGAKNIQYF
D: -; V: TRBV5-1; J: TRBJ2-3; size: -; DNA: TGCGCCAGCAGCTTGGACAGGGTAGGTGCGAGAGATACGCAGTATTTT; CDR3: CASSLDRVGARDTQYF
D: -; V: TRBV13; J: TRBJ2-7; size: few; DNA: TGTGCCAGCAGCCTGGGGGGGGCCAGCAACGAGCAGTACTTC; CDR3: CASSLGGASNEQYF
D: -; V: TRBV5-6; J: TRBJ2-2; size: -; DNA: TGTGCCAGCAGCTTGGAGGGTTTCACCGGGGAGCTGTTTTTT; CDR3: CASSLEGFTGELFF
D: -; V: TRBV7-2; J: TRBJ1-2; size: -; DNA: TGTGCCAGCAGCTTAGTTCTGGGCAGGGAGGGTGGTGGCTACACCTTC; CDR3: CASSLVLGREGGGYTF
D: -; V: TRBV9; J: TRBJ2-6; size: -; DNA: TGTGCCAGCAGCGAGAGTGTCTCTGGGGCCAACGTCCTGACTTTC; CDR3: CASSESVSGANVLTF